Below, one T cell receptor beta chain is given with its context. Antigen: not known. Unique-molecular-identifier-tagged TCR beta cDNA libraries were used. Yield was 500,000 or so cDNA molecules from around 1 to 9.1 million T cells. Each CDR3 protein is one row after TCRdb ran MiXCR on the PCR reads. This sample yields some 800,000 distinct CDR3 sequences, of which about 43% are seen a single time; roughly 4.5% belongs to the top ten. The CDR3 runs to 14 residues. Trimming left V 5 bases short and J 2 bases short, with 11 bases between. CDR1 and CDR2 (germline): MNHEY, SMNVEV (reference sequence). The sample comes from a study of post-analysis software for immune sequencing data. Study context: Disease trajectories encompassed relapsing-remitting, secondary progressive and progressive-relapsing multiple sclerosis. Findings of the study overall: Clustering by F measure revealed strong co-clustering among samples prepared together in one batch. Normalized Chao1 diversity was significantly lower in multiple sclerosis patients than in controls. Higher frequency in patients than in controls was seen for five TRBV segments, with TRBV5-6, TRBV5-1 and TRBV20-1 among them.

The chain uses TRBV27 and TRBJ2-3; TRBD2 is a possible D gene (6 bases). The receptor comes from a girl between 10 and 17 years old with multiple sclerosis. Sequencing input: blood. The CDR3 nucleotides read TGTGCCAGCAGTGCGACTAGATCCACAGATACGCAGTATTTT. Protein sequence: CASSATRSTDTQYF.